This paragraph covers one T cell receptor (beta chain) sequence. What it binds is not known. Only in-frame clones appear in the TCRdb table, and some are missing; sequencing was by immunoSEQ multiplex PCR. The sample carries about 140,000 clones, over 85% recorded once. Germline CDR1 reads GTSNPN; CDR2 reads SVGIG (reference sequence). The CDR3 is made up of 13 amino acids. Trimming pared 4 bases from V and 1 base from J, leaving 10 bases between. These data come from a study of T cell responses to AZD1222 COVID-19 vaccine. Regarding the study as a whole: Mostly white British, mostly female donors; authors suggested clonal diversity may be underestimated.

The source is an adult who received the AZD1222 COVID-19 vaccine. This specimen was peripheral blood, taken 28 days after the second AZD1222 dose. The chain couples TRBV30 to TRBJ1-1; no reliable D call. Here the CDR3 DNA reads TGTGCCTGGACCCCACACGGGAACACTGAAGCTTTCTTT. Its protein product is CAWTPHGNTEAFF.